Each of the 19 T cell receptor beta chains below was sequenced from the same sample in a study of cytomegalovirus exposure and HLA in healthy donors. Primers: 60 Vbeta forward and 13 Jbeta reverse. Clones were sequenced by immunoSEQ multiplex PCR, and TCRdb holds only the in-frame ones, with some missing. The table shows a few hundred thousand clones, with about 80% occurring only once. The sample comprised PBMCs. The receptors shown here come from a girl between 2 and 10 years old in good health and CMV-seronegative.

V gene TRBV19 combines with J gene TRBJ2-2, with a possible D match to TRBD1 (5 bases). Germline CDR1 and CDR2: LNHDA and SQIVND (reference sequence). The CDR3 contains 15 residues. Trimming shortened V by 4 bases and J by 3 bases, and 12 bases separated the two germline ends. The chain's CDR3 is CASSKGRVDTGELFF. The CDR3 DNA is TGTGCCAGTAGTAAGGGCAGGGTTGACACCGGGGAGCTGTTTTTT.

V gene TRBV4-2 combines with J gene TRBJ2-7; 13 bases are shared with TRBD2. This CDR3 comprises 15 residues. Per germline, CDR1 LGHNA and CDR2 YNFKEQ. The V gene end was trimmed by 4 bases and the J gene end by 2 bases; junction bases not matched to a gene: 2. The CDR3 sequence: CASSLGLAGAYEQYF. The DNA for the CDR3 is TGTGCCAGCAGCCTTGGACTAGCGGGAGCCTACGAGCAGTACTTC.

This clone was seen a handful of times. The chain joins TRBV11-2 to TRBJ2-7, with 12 bases identical to TRBD2. V shed 5 bases and J 1 base; nucleotides not matched to a gene: 3. Germline V gene sequence: CDR1 SGHAT, CDR2 FQNNGV. The CDR3 extends over 15 amino acids. The CDR3 reads CASSLGTSGSYEQYF. Written as DNA, the CDR3 is TGTGCCAGCAGCCTCGGGACTAGCGGGTCCTACGAGCAGTACTTC.

V is TRBV13 and J is TRBJ2-7; unclear D gene. Germline V gives CDR1 PRHDT, CDR2 FYEKMQ (reference sequence). The CDR3 has 14 residues. V lost 3 bases, J lost 3 bases, and 12 bases lay in between. CDR3 sequence: CASSFGATNYEQYF. The CDR3 bases are TGTGCCAGCAGCTTCGGAGCAACCAACTACGAGCAGTACTTC.

The chain carries TRBV7-9 and TRBJ2-3; TRBD1 agrees at 7 bases. The J segment lost 0 bases and the V segment lost 10 bases, leaving 7 bases of the junction unmatched. This CDR3 spans 14 amino acids. CDR1 SEHNR and CDR2 FQNEAQ come from the germline V gene (reference sequence). The CDR3 here is CATTGQASTDTQYF. Written as DNA, the CDR3 is TGTGCCACCACCGGACAGGCTAGCACAGATACGCAGTATTTT.

This sequence joins TRBV7-2 and TRBJ2-1, with a weak D call TRBD2 (5 bases). Trimming took 5 bases from V and 5 from J, leaving 19 bases between them. The CDR3 contains 16 residues. CDR1 is SGHTA, CDR2 FQGNSA, per germline. CDR3 nucleotides: TGTGCCAGCAGCCCTGCGGGCGGGTTGATGCACAATGAGCAGTTCTTC. Protein: CASSPAGGLMHNEQFF.

The chain links TRBV29-1 to TRBJ1-2, with 7 bases identical to TRBD1. Germline V gene data show CDR1 as SQVTM and CDR2 as ANQGSEA. The J segment lost 4 bases and the V segment lost 0 bases, leaving 2 bases of the junction unmatched. The CDR3 is made up of 13 amino acids. CDR3 loop: CSVEEGTAYGYTF. The CDR3, as DNA: TGCAGCGTTGAAGAGGGGACAGCCTATGGCTACACCTTC.

Only a few counts were recorded for this clone. The J gene is TRBJ1-1, the V gene TRBV18; D ambiguous. Trimming pared 3 bases from V and 3 bases from J, leaving 8 bases between. This CDR3 is 13 amino acids long. Germline CDR1 KGHSH, CDR2 LQKENI. In nucleotides, the CDR3 is TGTGCCAGCTCACCTAGTTTGGACACTGAAGCTTTCTTT. Amino acid sequence: CASSPSLDTEAFF.

Remarks on this clone: In the same sample, other DNA sequences code for this CDR3. This rearrangement joins TRBV7-8 to TRBJ2-7; D perhaps matches TRBD1 (6 bases). The CDR3 consists of 16 residues. Germline V CDR1 and CDR2: SGHVS, FQNEAQ. The V end was cut by 5 bases, the J end by 4 bases, with 21 bases between. The CDR3: CASSNAWGQTRYEQYF. The CDR3 DNA reads as TGTGCCAGCAGCAACGCATGGGGACAAACGAGATACGAGCAGTACTTC.

This rearrangement joins TRBV11-2 to TRBJ2-7; D is perhaps TRBD2 (6 bases). This CDR3 contains 14 residues. Germline CDR1 reads SGHAT; CDR2 reads FQNNGV. V lost 3 bases and J 3 bases, leaving 12 bases between the germline ends. The CDR3 sequence is CASSFGTFLYEQYF. The CDR3 DNA is TGTGCCAGCAGCTTCGGGACTTTCCTCTACGAGCAGTACTTC.

V usage is TRBV7-2 and J usage is TRBJ2-7; 11 nucleotides agree with TRBD2. V shed 5 bases, J shed 6 bases, and the junction held 6 bases outside the gene matches. CDR1 and CDR2 from the germline V gene are SGHTA and FQGNSA. The CDR3 covers 14 residues. The CDR3 DNA follows: TGTGCCAGCAGCCTAAGTAGCGGGAGGGGCGAGCAGTACTTC. Its translation: CASSLSSGRGEQYF. Together with reference TRBV7-2 and TRBJ2-7, the CDR3 gives the full variable domain: GAGVSQSPSNKVTEKGKDVELRCDPISGHTALYWYRQSLGQGLEFLIYFQGNSAPDKSGLPSDRFSAERTGGSVSTLTIQRTQQEDSAVYLCASSLSSGRGEQYFGPGTRLTVT.

The CDR3 DNA sequence: TGCAGTGCCGCTGTGGGGGGGGAGCAGTACTTC. Its translation is CSAAVGGEQYF. The chain has TRBV20-1 and TRBJ2-7, with 7 bases that match TRBD2. Germline CDR1 reads DFQATT; CDR2 reads SNEGSKA (reference sequence). The V and J ends lost 6 bases and 7 bases, in that order; junction bases with no gene match: 6. The CDR3 is 11 residues long.

The V gene is TRBV19, the J gene TRBJ2-3; 11 nucleotides agree with TRBD2. This CDR3 comprises 15 residues. The V gene end was trimmed by 7 bases and the J gene end by 5 bases; junction bases not matched to a gene: 8. CDR1 and CDR2 from the germline V gene are LNHDA and SQIVND (reference sequence). CDR3 sequence: CASTLAGGMGDTQYF. CDR3 coding DNA: TGTGCCAGTACCCTAGCGGGGGGCATGGGAGATACGCAGTATTTT.

The chain employs TRBV15 and TRBJ1-4; D gene uncertain. V lost 6 bases and J lost 0, with 20 bases in between. CDR1 and CDR2 from the germline V gene are LNHNV and YYDKDF (reference sequence). The CDR3 runs to 18 residues. CDR3 in DNA: TGTGCCACCAGTGGCCGACGGGGTCGGCGATCAACTAATGAAAAACTGTTTTTT. This encodes CATSGRRGRRSTNEKLFF.

The chain has TRBV30 and TRBJ1-2; D is unclear. The V end was cut by 0 bases, the J end by 4 bases, with 15 bases between. From germline, CDR1 is GTSNPN and CDR2 SVGIG (reference sequence). CDR3 length: 15 amino acids. The CDR3 here is CAWSVNLQASYGYTF. CDR3 coding DNA: TGTGCCTGGAGTGTAAACCTGCAGGCCTCCTATGGCTACACCTTC. Full variable domain (missing parts from reference TRBV30 and TRBJ1-2): SQTIHQWPATLVQPVGSPLSLECTVEGTSNPNLYWYRQAAGRGLQLLFYSVGIGQISSEVPQNLSASRPQDRQFILSSKKLLLSDSGFYLCAWSVNLQASYGYTFGSGTRLTVV.

The chain combines TRBV11-2 with TRBJ1-1, with 7 bases matching TRBD1. J was trimmed by 3 bases and V by 4 bases; bases with no gene match: 8. CDR3 length: 15 amino acids. Germline loops: CDR1 SGHAT, CDR2 FQNNGV. The CDR3 region is CASSSSQGRDTEAFF. CDR3 in DNA: TGTGCCAGCAGCTCCTCACAGGGGAGAGACACTGAAGCTTTCTTT.

The chain is built from TRBV4-1 and TRBJ1-3, with TRBD1 as a possible D gene (6 bases). Looked up from germline, CDR1 is MGHRA and CDR2 is YSYEKL. The CDR3 loop spans 14 amino acids. V was trimmed by 2 bases and J by 4 bases, leaving 9 bases between them. The CDR3 nucleotides read TGCGCCAGCAGCCAAACAGGGCTCGGAAACACCATATATTTT. Amino acids: CASSQTGLGNTIYF.

In DNA, the CDR3 is TGCGCCAGCAGCTTGTCGCTAGCGGGAAACACCGGGGAGCTGTTTTTT. Translation gives CASSLSLAGNTGELFF. The rearrangement uses TRBV5-1 and TRBJ2-2, with TRBD2 identical over 9 bases. Germline V CDR1 and CDR2: SGHRS, YFSETQ. This CDR3 has 16 amino acids. V trimming: 1 base; J trimming: 2 bases; junction bases outside the gene matches: 3. The variable domain in full, completed from reference TRBV5-1 and TRBJ2-2, reads KAGVTQTPRYLIKTRGQQVTLSCSPISGHRSVSWYQQTPGQGLQFLFEYFSETQRNKGNFPGRFSGRQFSNSRSEMNVSTLELGDSALYLCASSLSLAGNTGELFFGEGSRLTVL.

The chain links TRBV30 to TRBJ2-5, with 10 bases that match TRBD1. The trim removed 5 bases at V and 5 bases at J, leaving 11 bases unmatched. Looked up from germline, CDR1 is GTSNPN and CDR2 is SVGIG (reference sequence). This CDR3 is built from 15 residues. The CDR3 bases are TGTGCCTGGGGAGCCGCCGACAGGGGGCTGGAGACCCAGTACTTC. Protein product: CAWGAADRGLETQYF.